The rows below give T cell receptor beta chains drawn from one sample of a study of cytomegalovirus exposure and HLA in healthy donors. Repertoires were generated with immunoSEQ multiplex PCR, while TCRdb's copy carries only in-frame clones and drops some. Of around 69,000 clones in the sample, 70% to 80% were seen once. Sequencing was done on a sample of PBMCs. These receptors all stem from a woman in her 50s in good health and CMV-seropositive. CDR3s include the opening cysteine and the closing phenylalanine or tryptophan.

>14|TRBV10-3|TRBJ1-5
CAISLDRENQPQHF
>14|TRBV19|TRBJ2-7
CASSLGTGAYEQYF
>15|TRBV19|TRBJ2-7
CASSLGGTADYEQYF
>14|TRBV30|TRBJ2-7
CAWSVYSSFGEQYF
>12|TRBV19|TRBJ2-7
CASSTSGREQYF
>16|TRBV4-1|TRBJ2-7
CASSHVNRGGDDEQYF
>14|TRBV5-6|TRBJ1-6
CASSLGGRNSPLHF
>14|TRBV13|TRBJ1-2
CASSLRQGENGYTF
>15|TRBV4-1|TRBJ1-2
CASSLGTGTHYGYTF
>15|TRBV6-1|TRBJ2-2
CASTRTFPNTGELFF
>17|TRBV5-4|TRBJ2-3
CASAMEGTSGPTDTQYF
>14|TRBV6-1|TRBJ2-7
CASSLPTGLYEQYF
>14|TRBV9|TRBJ2-7
CASSGRDNAYEQYF
>15|TRBV7-6|TRBJ2-7
CASSTDRGLVYEQYF
>13|TRBV29-1|TRBJ2-7
CSVDKQGSYEQYF